These T cell receptor beta chains were read from a single sample in a study of beta chain features in type 1 diabetes. The table came from immunoSEQ multiplex PCR; TCRdb's copy has only in-frame clones and leaves some out. Found here are about 620,000 clones, about a sixth of them singletons; the top ten hold around 0.095%. Source material: naive CD4+ T cells from blood. Every receptor here comes from a man aged 18-30 years in good health. The CDR3 runs from the conserved cysteine through the conserved F or W. Fields, in order: D gene, J gene, clone size, V gene, CDR3 DNA, CDR3 protein. D genes are given only for firm matches. Not all rows give a size; the values are once, few, many and, for expanded clones, a class.

d_gene: -; j_gene: TRBJ1-1; abundance: few; v_gene: TRBV2; CDR3nt: TGTGCCAGCAATCGTCAGGTCACTGAAGCTTTCTTT; CDR3aa: CASNRQVTEAFF
d_gene: -; j_gene: TRBJ2-7; abundance: -; v_gene: TRBV6-1; CDR3nt: TGTGCCAGCAGTGGACAGGACGGATACGAGCAGTACTTC; CDR3aa: CASSGQDGYEQYF
d_gene: -; j_gene: TRBJ2-5; abundance: -; v_gene: TRBV28; CDR3nt: TGTGCCAGCACTCGGAGGGGGTGGGAGACCCAGTACTTC; CDR3aa: CASTRRGWETQYF
d_gene: -; j_gene: TRBJ1-2; abundance: few; v_gene: TRBV28; CDR3nt: TGTGCCAGCAGTTTACAACAGGGAAACTATGGCTACACCTTC; CDR3aa: CASSLQQGNYGYTF
d_gene: -; j_gene: TRBJ1-2; abundance: few; v_gene: TRBV21-1; CDR3nt: TGTGCCAGCAGCAGAACCGGGACAGGGGCGGGGGTAGACTATGGCTACACCTTC; CDR3aa: CASSRTGTGAGVDYGYTF
d_gene: -; j_gene: TRBJ1-5; abundance: -; v_gene: TRBV7-2; CDR3nt: TGTGCCAGCAGCTTAAAGGCAGGGGACCAGCCCCAGCATTTT; CDR3aa: CASSLKAGDQPQHF
d_gene: -; j_gene: TRBJ2-7; abundance: few; v_gene: TRBV5-4; CDR3nt: TGTGCCAGCAGCTTGAAAGGTGCCGAGCAGTACTTC; CDR3aa: CASSLKGAEQYF
d_gene: -; j_gene: TRBJ2-6; abundance: -; v_gene: TRBV19; CDR3nt: TGTGCCAGTAGCCCCGACTTGAGGGGGAGCTCTGGGGCCAACGTCCTGACTTTC; CDR3aa: CASSPDLRGSSGANVLTF
d_gene: TRBD1; j_gene: TRBJ1-2; abundance: few; v_gene: TRBV29-1; CDR3nt: TGCAGCGTCGGACAGGGGGGAAGCTATGGCTACACCTTC; CDR3aa: CSVGQGGSYGYTF
d_gene: -; j_gene: TRBJ2-3; abundance: -; v_gene: TRBV4-1; CDR3nt: TGCGCCAGCAGCCAAGATCCGAGGGGGGGCTCGGATACGCAGTATTTT; CDR3aa: CASSQDPRGGSDTQYF
d_gene: -; j_gene: TRBJ2-5; abundance: few; v_gene: TRBV9; CDR3nt: TGTGCCAGCAGCGTACTAGGGACAGAGACCCAGTACTTC; CDR3aa: CASSVLGTETQYF
d_gene: -; j_gene: TRBJ1-1; abundance: few; v_gene: TRBV9; CDR3nt: TGTGCCAGCAGCGTAGCTGGGAACACTGAAGCTTTCTTT; CDR3aa: CASSVAGNTEAFF
d_gene: -; j_gene: TRBJ1-1; abundance: -; v_gene: TRBV6-5; CDR3nt: TGTGCCAGCAGTTACCCCGGACGGAGGAACACTGAAGCTTTCTTT; CDR3aa: CASSYPGRRNTEAFF
d_gene: -; j_gene: TRBJ1-5; abundance: -; v_gene: TRBV5-6; CDR3nt: TGTGCCAGCAGCTTAAGGGGAACAGACCCCTATCAGCCCCAGCATTTT; CDR3aa: CASSLRGTDPYQPQHF
d_gene: TRBD2; j_gene: TRBJ2-2; abundance: -; v_gene: TRBV19; CDR3nt: TGTGCCTGCACAACCCTAGCGGGGGACACCGGGGAGCTGTTTTTT; CDR3aa: CACTTLAGDTGELFF
d_gene: -; j_gene: TRBJ2-1; abundance: few; v_gene: TRBV4-1; CDR3nt: TGCGCCAGCAGCCAAGGAATGGGGGATGATGAGCAGTTCTTC; CDR3aa: CASSQGMGDDEQFF
d_gene: -; j_gene: TRBJ2-5; abundance: -; v_gene: TRBV7-3; CDR3nt: TGTGCCAGCAGCTCTCGGGTGGGAGAGACCCAGTACTTC; CDR3aa: CASSSRVGETQYF
d_gene: -; j_gene: TRBJ1-2; abundance: -; v_gene: TRBV5-1; CDR3nt: TGCGCCAGCAGCTTGGGCAGTAACTATGGCTACACCTTC; CDR3aa: CASSLGSNYGYTF
d_gene: -; j_gene: TRBJ1-2; abundance: -; v_gene: TRBV6-5; CDR3nt: TGTGCCAGCAGTTACTCAGGAGTGGAAAACTATGGCTACACCTTC; CDR3aa: CASSYSGVENYGYTF
d_gene: -; j_gene: TRBJ2-7; abundance: few; v_gene: TRBV20-1; CDR3nt: TGCAGTGCTAGAACCGAGCAGTACTTC; CDR3aa: CSARTEQYF
d_gene: -; j_gene: TRBJ1-5; abundance: -; v_gene: TRBV10-3; CDR3nt: TGTGCCATCAGTGCGAACCGGGGGCAGGATAGCAATCAGCCCCAGCATTTT; CDR3aa: CAISANRGQDSNQPQHF
d_gene: -; j_gene: TRBJ2-5; abundance: -; v_gene: TRBV14; CDR3nt: TGTGCCAGCAGCCAAGGGTGGGGTGCGGAGACCCAGTACTTC; CDR3aa: CASSQGWGAETQYF
d_gene: -; j_gene: TRBJ1-5; abundance: few; v_gene: TRBV19; CDR3nt: TGTGCCAGTAGTGCGGACAGTCGTCGAAGCAATCAGCCCCAGCATTTT; CDR3aa: CASSADSRRSNQPQHF
d_gene: TRBD1; j_gene: TRBJ2-5; abundance: few; v_gene: TRBV29-1; CDR3nt: TGCAGCGTCACAGGGGGAAGGGAGACCCAGTACTTC; CDR3aa: CSVTGGRETQYF
d_gene: -; j_gene: TRBJ2-5; abundance: few; v_gene: TRBV2; CDR3nt: TGTGCCAGCAGGGAGGTGGAGACCCAGTACTTC; CDR3aa: CASREVETQYF
d_gene: -; j_gene: TRBJ2-1; abundance: -; v_gene: TRBV7-4; CDR3nt: TGTGCCAGCAGCCCTAGGACTGTTTTGGATGAGCAGTTCTTC; CDR3aa: CASSPRTVLDEQFF
d_gene: TRBD1; j_gene: TRBJ1-1; abundance: few; v_gene: TRBV7-9; CDR3nt: TGTGCCAGCAGCCCGGGACAGGGTATGAGAGGCACTGAAGCTTTCTTT; CDR3aa: CASSPGQGMRGTEAFF
d_gene: TRBD1; j_gene: TRBJ1-2; abundance: few; v_gene: TRBV30; CDR3nt: TGTGCCTGGAGTGCTCCGGGACAGGTCTATGGCTACACCTTC; CDR3aa: CAWSAPGQVYGYTF
d_gene: -; j_gene: TRBJ2-3; abundance: few; v_gene: TRBV7-6; CDR3nt: TGTGCCAGCAGCTATCTAGCTCCCACTAGCACAGATACGCAGTATTTT; CDR3aa: CASSYLAPTSTDTQYF
d_gene: TRBD1; j_gene: TRBJ2-2; abundance: -; v_gene: TRBV7-9; CDR3nt: TGTGCCAGCAGCCACCGACAGGGCCGGCACACCGGGGAGCTGTTTTTT; CDR3aa: CASSHRQGRHTGELFF
d_gene: -; j_gene: TRBJ1-3; abundance: -; v_gene: TRBV11-2; CDR3nt: TGTGCCAGCAGCTTAGAAGAGGGACGAAGAAACACCATATATTTT; CDR3aa: CASSLEEGRRNTIYF
d_gene: -; j_gene: TRBJ1-2; abundance: few; v_gene: TRBV28; CDR3nt: TGTGCCAGCACCCCACCGGCGGAAGGTGGCTACACCTTC; CDR3aa: CASTPPAEGGYTF
d_gene: TRBD1; j_gene: TRBJ2-3; abundance: -; v_gene: TRBV7-9; CDR3nt: TGTGCCAGCAGCTCCATGACAGGGAGCACAGATACGCAGTATTTT; CDR3aa: CASSSMTGSTDTQYF
d_gene: -; j_gene: TRBJ2-3; abundance: few; v_gene: TRBV7-9; CDR3nt: TGTGCCAGCAGCTCGCCATCGATAGTTACAGGCACAGATACGCAGTATTTT; CDR3aa: CASSSPSIVTGTDTQYF
d_gene: -; j_gene: TRBJ2-7; abundance: -; v_gene: TRBV20-1; CDR3nt: TGCAGTGCCCAGCTTCACGAGCAGTACTTC; CDR3aa: CSAQLHEQYF
d_gene: TRBD1; j_gene: TRBJ2-1; abundance: few; v_gene: TRBV6-6; CDR3nt: TGTGCCAGCAGTAGGGACAGGGTGGATCCCAATGAGCAGTTCTTC; CDR3aa: CASSRDRVDPNEQFF
d_gene: TRBD1; j_gene: TRBJ2-2; abundance: -; v_gene: TRBV19; CDR3nt: TGTGCCAGTAGTATAGATATCTTGGACAGGGTAAACACCGGGGAGCTGTTTTTT; CDR3aa: CASSIDILDRVNTGELFF
d_gene: -; j_gene: TRBJ2-2; abundance: few; v_gene: TRBV7-7; CDR3nt: TGTGCTAGCAGCCCGAAGGGGTCACGCACCGGGGAGCTGTTTTTT; CDR3aa: CASSPKGSRTGELFF
d_gene: -; j_gene: TRBJ1-5; abundance: few; v_gene: TRBV2; CDR3nt: TGTGCTTGTAAGGGGGTCTATAGCAATCAGCCCCAGCATTTT; CDR3aa: CACKGVYSNQPQHF
d_gene: -; j_gene: TRBJ2-5; abundance: -; v_gene: TRBV7-3; CDR3nt: TGTGCCAGCAGCTTAACACGGGAAGAGACCCAGTACTTC; CDR3aa: CASSLTREETQYF